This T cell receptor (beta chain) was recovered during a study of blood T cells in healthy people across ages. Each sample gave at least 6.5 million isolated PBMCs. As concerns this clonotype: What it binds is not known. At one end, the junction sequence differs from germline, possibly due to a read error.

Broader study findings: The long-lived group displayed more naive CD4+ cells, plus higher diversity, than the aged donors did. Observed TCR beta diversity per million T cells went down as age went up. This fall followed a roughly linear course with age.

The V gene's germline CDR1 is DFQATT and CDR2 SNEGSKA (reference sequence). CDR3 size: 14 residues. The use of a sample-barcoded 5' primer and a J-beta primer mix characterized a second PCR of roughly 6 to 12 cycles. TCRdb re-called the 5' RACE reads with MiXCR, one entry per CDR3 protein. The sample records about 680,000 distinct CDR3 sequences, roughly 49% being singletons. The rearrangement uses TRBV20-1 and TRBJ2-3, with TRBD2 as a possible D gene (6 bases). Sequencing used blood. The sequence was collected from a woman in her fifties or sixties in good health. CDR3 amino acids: CSARDLRRGDTQYF. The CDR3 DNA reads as TGCAGTGCCAGAGATCTTAGGAGGGGAGATACGCAGTATTTT.